These T cell receptor beta chains were read from a single sample in a study of CD8 T cells in ankylosing spondylitis. TCRdb re-derived calls from the 5' RACE reads in MiXCR, one entry per CDR3 protein. The profile shows 30,000 to 45,000 distinct CDR3 sequences, roughly an eighth of them singletons. The sequenced sample was synovial fluid, either unsorted or a sorted T cell fraction (not recorded which). The receptor source for this set is a male donor with ankylosing spondylitis. Each CDR3 is given with its conserved first and last residue. A D gene is named only where the DNA matches it firmly. Where a row states a size, it is once, few, many or the class of an expanded clone; other rows omit it.

j_gene,v_gene,abundance,d_gene,CDR3aa,CDR3nt
TRBJ1-1,TRBV10-3,many,-,CAIKTNTEAFF,TGTGCCATCAAGACGAACACTGAAGCTTTCTTT
TRBJ1-1,TRBV7-8,-,-,CASSSGQQNTEAFF,TGTGCCAGCAGCTCAGGACAGCAGAACACTGAAGCTTTCTTT
TRBJ1-2,TRBV30,many,-,CAWSESSWAFYGYTF,TGTGCCTGGAGTGAATCATCGTGGGCCTTCTATGGCTACACCTTC
TRBJ2-5,TRBV27,-,-,CAGRRGRQETQYF,TGTGCCGGTCGACGAGGCAGACAAGAGACCCAGTACTTC
TRBJ2-7,TRBV28,-,TRBD2,CASGFLAGGDEQYF,TGTGCCAGCGGATTCCTCGCGGGGGGTGACGAGCAGTACTTC
TRBJ2-5,TRBV4-2,once,TRBD1,CASRDPGQGDLGTQYF,TGTGCCAGCAGAGATCCGGGACAGGGGGACCTAGGGACCCAGTACTTC
TRBJ2-1,TRBV27,few,TRBD1,CASSAGGVGNEQFF,TGTGCCAGCAGCGCAGGGGGAGTGGGCAATGAGCAGTTCTTC
TRBJ1-5,TRBV20-1,-,-,CSAVDPNHNQPQHF,TGCAGTGCTGTAGACCCTAATCACAATCAGCCCCAGCATTTT
TRBJ2-7,TRBV27,-,TRBD1,CASSLNLGTGDEQYF,TGTGCCAGCAGTTTGAATTTGGGGACAGGGGACGAGCAGTACTTC
TRBJ2-3,TRBV24-1,-,-,CATSGFLADPADTQYF,TGTGCCACCAGTGGTTTCTTAGCGGACCCCGCGGATACGCAGTATTTT
TRBJ1-5,TRBV27,few,-,CASCPWGGQPQHF,TGTGCCAGCTGCCCCTGGGGGGGTCAGCCCCAGCATTTT
TRBJ2-7,TRBV7-6,few,TRBD2,CASSGTGGLGSYEQYF,TGTGCCAGCAGCGGGACGGGGGGGCTCGGGTCCTACGAGCAGTACTTC
TRBJ1-1,TRBV4-2,few,-,CASSQEGEGRLNTEAFF,TGTGCCAGCAGCCAAGAGGGGGAGGGACGCTTGAACACTGAAGCTTTCTTT
TRBJ1-1,TRBV27,many,TRBD1,CASSLTTGGTEAFF,TGTGCCAGCAGTTTAACTACAGGGGGCACTGAAGCTTTCTTT
TRBJ2-3,TRBV15,few,-,CATSKGNREADTQYF,TGTGCCACCAGCAAGGGAAACAGGGAGGCAGATACGCAGTATTTT
TRBJ2-1,TRBV20-1,many,TRBD2,CSARAPTSPYNYEQFF,TGCAGTGCTAGAGCCCCGACTAGCCCTTACAATTATGAGCAGTTCTTC
TRBJ1-1,TRBV4-3,few,-,CASSQDSGRQAFF,TGCGCCAGCAGCCAAGATAGTGGACGACAAGCTTTCTTT
TRBJ1-5,TRBV4-1,-,TRBD1,CASSDRGKQPQHF,TGCGCCAGCAGCGACAGGGGTAAGCAGCCCCAGCATTTT
TRBJ2-7,TRBV20-1,few,-,CSAVRGSYEQYF,TGCAGTGCCGTACGTGGGTCCTACGAGCAGTACTTC
TRBJ2-1,TRBV6-1,many,-,CATTSGDGVNEQFF,TGTGCCACCACCAGTGGAGACGGAGTCAATGAGCAGTTCTTC
TRBJ2-2,TRBV27,-,TRBD2,CASSLPSGSPGELFF,TGTGCCAGCAGTTTGCCTAGCGGGAGCCCCGGGGAGCTGTTTTTT
TRBJ2-1,TRBV12-3/TRBV12-4,many,-,CASSLNKLLAKTEQFF,TGTGCCAGCAGTTTAAATAAGTTGCTAGCGAAGACTGAGCAGTTCTTC
TRBJ2-5,TRBV18,many,-,CASSPPDRGQETQYF,TGTGCCAGCTCACCACCGGACCGGGGCCAAGAGACCCAGTACTTC
TRBJ2-2,TRBV6-6,-,-,CASSYSDGELFF,TGTGCCAGCAGTTACTCGGATGGGGAGCTGTTTTTT
TRBJ2-3,TRBV4-3,many,TRBD2,CASSQGLAGRTDTQYF,TGCGCCAGCAGCCAGGGACTAGCGGGCCGCACAGATACGCAGTATTTT
TRBJ1-2,TRBV6-2/TRBV6-3,few,-,CASSFRANYGYTF,TGTGCCAGCAGTTTCCGGGCCAACTATGGCTACACCTTC
TRBJ1-5,TRBV4-2,-,-,CASSRGRGGLGQPQHF,TGTGCCAGCAGCCGCGGTCGGGGTGGCTTAGGCCAGCCCCAGCATTTT
TRBJ1-2,TRBV29-1,many,-,CSVTGLYGYTF,TGCAGCGTTACAGGGCTCTATGGCTACACCTTC
TRBJ2-7,TRBV20-1,many,TRBD1,CSASEGQGFYEQYF,TGCAGTGCTAGCGAGGGACAGGGGTTTTACGAGCAGTACTTC
TRBJ2-6,TRBV4-2,few,-,CASSQGRDSGANVLTF,TGTGCCAGCAGCCAAGGCCGGGACTCTGGGGCCAACGTCCTGACTTTC
TRBJ2-5,TRBV6-1,-,-,CASSESETSPQYF,TGTGCCAGCAGTGAATCCGAAACCTCTCCCCAGTACTTC
TRBJ1-1,TRBV7-8,few,TRBD1,CASSPTGVNTEAFF,TGTGCCAGCAGCCCTACAGGGGTTAACACTGAAGCTTTCTTT
TRBJ2-5,TRBV18,-,TRBD2,CASSPLDAGVPETQYF,TGTGCCAGCTCACCACTCGATGCGGGAGTACCTGAGACCCAGTACTTC
TRBJ2-5,TRBV28,many,TRBD1,CASDRQGQETQYF,TGTGCCAGCGACAGACAGGGGCAAGAGACCCAGTACTTC
TRBJ2-4,TRBV6-5,-,-,CASSWSLMVKNIQYF,TGTGCCAGCAGTTGGTCCCTGATGGTCAAAAACATTCAGTACTTC
TRBJ2-1,TRBV20-1,-,TRBD2,CSARGASGDYNEQFF,TGCAGTGCTAGAGGAGCTAGCGGGGATTACAATGAGCAGTTCTTC
TRBJ2-1,TRBV4-3,few,TRBD2,CASSQGTRNNEQFF,TGCGCCAGCAGCCAAGGGACTAGGAACAATGAGCAGTTCTTC
TRBJ2-5,TRBV7-2,few,-,CASSLMWARGETQYF,TGTGCCAGCAGCCTAATGTGGGCCCGAGGGGAGACCCAGTACTTC
TRBJ2-6,TRBV19,few,TRBD1,CASTGQGISGANVLTF,TGTGCCAGTACCGGACAGGGGATCTCTGGGGCCAACGTCCTGACTTTC
TRBJ2-1,TRBV6-4,-,TRBD2,CASSEDREGHNEQFF,TGTGCCAGCAGTGAGGACCGGGAGGGACACAATGAGCAGTTCTTC
TRBJ1-1,TRBV28,many,TRBD1,CASSLRRTGLTEAFF,TGTGCCAGCAGTTTGAGGAGGACAGGGCTCACTGAAGCTTTCTTT
TRBJ2-7,TRBV5-1,many,-,CASSLVPNPTYEQYF,TGCGCCAGCAGCTTGGTCCCAAACCCCACCTACGAGCAGTACTTC